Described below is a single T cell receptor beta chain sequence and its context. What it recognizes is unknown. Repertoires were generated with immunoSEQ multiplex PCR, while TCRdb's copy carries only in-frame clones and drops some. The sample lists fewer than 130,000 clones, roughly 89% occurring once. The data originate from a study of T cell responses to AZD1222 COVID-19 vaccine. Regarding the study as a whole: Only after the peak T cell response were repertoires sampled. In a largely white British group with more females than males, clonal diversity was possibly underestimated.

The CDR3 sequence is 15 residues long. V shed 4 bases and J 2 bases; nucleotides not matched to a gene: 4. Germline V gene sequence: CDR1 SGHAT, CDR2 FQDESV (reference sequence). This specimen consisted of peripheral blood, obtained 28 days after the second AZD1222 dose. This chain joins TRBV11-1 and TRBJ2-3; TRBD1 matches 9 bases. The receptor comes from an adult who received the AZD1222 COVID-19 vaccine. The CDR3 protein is CASSSGQGDTDTQYF. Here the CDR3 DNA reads TGTGCCAGCAGCTCGGGACAGGGTGACACAGATACGCAGTATTTT.